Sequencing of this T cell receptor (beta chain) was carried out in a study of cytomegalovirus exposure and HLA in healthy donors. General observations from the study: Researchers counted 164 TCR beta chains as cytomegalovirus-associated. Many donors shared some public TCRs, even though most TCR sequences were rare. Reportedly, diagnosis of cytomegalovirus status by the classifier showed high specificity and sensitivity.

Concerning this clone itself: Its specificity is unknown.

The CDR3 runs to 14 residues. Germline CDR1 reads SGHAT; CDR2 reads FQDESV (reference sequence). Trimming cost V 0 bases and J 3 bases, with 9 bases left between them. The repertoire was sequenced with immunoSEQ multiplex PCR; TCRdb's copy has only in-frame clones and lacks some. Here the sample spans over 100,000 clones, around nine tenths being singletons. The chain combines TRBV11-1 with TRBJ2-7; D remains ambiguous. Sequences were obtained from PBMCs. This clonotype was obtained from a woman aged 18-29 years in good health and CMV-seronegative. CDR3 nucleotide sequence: TGTGCCAGCAGCTTAGCGAATGGAGTCTACGAGCAGTACTTC. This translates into CASSLANGVYEQYF.